The text below deals with one T cell receptor beta chain. The antigen is unknown. This sample's time point: week 11, during vaccination. The investigators gave 300 ug of mutant IDH1 20-mer peptide in each vaccine dose, together with topical imiquimod. New astrocytomas of WHO grade 3 or 4 that were IDH1-mutant and ATRX-lost were found in the donors. These data belong to a study of a mutant IDH1 vaccine in newly diagnosed glioma. Across the whole study: Vaccinations were initiated 4-6 weeks following radiotherapy alone, or were given together with temozolomide cycles. Treatment recipients were roughly 62% male and 37.5% female, and their mean age was roughly 40 years. Standard pretreatment was either radiotherapy, temozolomide, or, for most, radiochemotherapy with temozolomide.

Sequencing used immunoSEQ multiplex PCR; TCRdb keeps in-frame clones, though not all of them. In the table there are about 36,000 clones, under 90% of which are singletons. Per germline, CDR1 SGHVS and CDR2 FQNEAQ. Trimming removed 1 base from V and 2 bases from J; junction bases left unmatched: 1. The CDR3 covers 14 residues. J is TRBJ2-7 and V is TRBV7-8, with 8 bases fitting TRBD2. The sequence was collected from a young woman with glioma. Some clones in this sample may be carry-over from other donors' samples. This material consisted of peripheral blood mononuclear cells (PBMCs), taken from a glioma patient whose treatment included an IDH1 peptide vaccine. CDR3 bases: TGTGCCAGCAGCTTAGACGGGAGGGCCTACGAGCAGTACTTC. It yields the protein CASSLDGRAYEQYF.